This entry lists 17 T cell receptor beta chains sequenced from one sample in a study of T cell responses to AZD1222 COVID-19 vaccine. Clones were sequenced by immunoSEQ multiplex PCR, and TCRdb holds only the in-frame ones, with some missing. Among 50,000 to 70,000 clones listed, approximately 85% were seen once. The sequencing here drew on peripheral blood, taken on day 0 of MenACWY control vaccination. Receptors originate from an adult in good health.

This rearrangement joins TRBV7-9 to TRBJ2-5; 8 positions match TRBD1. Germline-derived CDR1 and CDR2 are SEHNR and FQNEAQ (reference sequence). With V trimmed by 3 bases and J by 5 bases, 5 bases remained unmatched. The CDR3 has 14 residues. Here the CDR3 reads CASSFQGAWETQYF. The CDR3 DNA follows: TGTGCCAGCAGCTTCCAGGGGGCTTGGGAGACCCAGTACTTC.

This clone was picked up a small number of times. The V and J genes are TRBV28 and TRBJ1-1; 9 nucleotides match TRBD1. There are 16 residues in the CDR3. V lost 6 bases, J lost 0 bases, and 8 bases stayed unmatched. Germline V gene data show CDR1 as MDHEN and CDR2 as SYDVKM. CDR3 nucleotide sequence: TGTGCCAGCAGCGCCGGGACAGGGCCCATGAACACTGAAGCTTTCTTT. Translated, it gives CASSAGTGPMNTEAFF.

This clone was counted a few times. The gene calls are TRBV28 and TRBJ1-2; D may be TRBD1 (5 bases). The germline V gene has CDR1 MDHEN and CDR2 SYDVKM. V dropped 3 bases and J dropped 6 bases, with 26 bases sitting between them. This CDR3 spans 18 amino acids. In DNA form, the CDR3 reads TGTGCCAGCAGTTTCCTGGCGGTGAAGGGAGGGGAGCATGATGGCTACACCTTC. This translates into CASSFLAVKGGEHDGYTF.

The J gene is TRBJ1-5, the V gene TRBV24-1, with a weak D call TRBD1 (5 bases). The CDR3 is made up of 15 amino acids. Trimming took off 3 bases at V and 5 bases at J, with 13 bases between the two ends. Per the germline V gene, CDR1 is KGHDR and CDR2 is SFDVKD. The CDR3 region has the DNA TGTGCCACCAGTGATCCGGCCAGGGCCGATCAGCCCCAGCATTTT. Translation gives CATSDPARADQPQHF.

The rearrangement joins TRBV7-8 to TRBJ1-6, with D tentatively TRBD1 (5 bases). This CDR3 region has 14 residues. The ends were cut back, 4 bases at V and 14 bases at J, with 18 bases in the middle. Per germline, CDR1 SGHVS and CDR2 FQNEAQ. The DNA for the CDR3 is TGTGCCAGCAGCTCGCCGGGACTTACCCCGTCCCTCCACTTT. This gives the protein CASSSPGLTPSLHF.

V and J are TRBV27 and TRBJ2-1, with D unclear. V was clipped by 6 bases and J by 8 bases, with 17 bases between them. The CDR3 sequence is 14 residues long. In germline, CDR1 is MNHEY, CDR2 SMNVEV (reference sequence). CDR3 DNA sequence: TGTGCCAGCAGCCCTCGGGTCTACAATGATGAGCAGTTCTTC. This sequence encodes CASSPRVYNDEQFF.

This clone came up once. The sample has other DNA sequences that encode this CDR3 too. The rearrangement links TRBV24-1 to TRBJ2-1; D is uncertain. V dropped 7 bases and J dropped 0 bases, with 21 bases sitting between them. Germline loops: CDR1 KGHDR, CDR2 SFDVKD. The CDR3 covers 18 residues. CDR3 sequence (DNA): TGTGCCACCAGCCATCCCCAAGGAAAGAGAGGCTCCTACAATGAGCAGTTCTTC. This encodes CATSHPQGKRGSYNEQFF.

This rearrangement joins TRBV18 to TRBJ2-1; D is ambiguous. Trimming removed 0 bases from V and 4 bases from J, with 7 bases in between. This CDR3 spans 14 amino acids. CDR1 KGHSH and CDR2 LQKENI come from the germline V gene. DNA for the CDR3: TGTGCCAGCTCACCACCGTCAGGTTACAATGAGCAGTTCTTC. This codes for CASSPPSGYNEQFF.

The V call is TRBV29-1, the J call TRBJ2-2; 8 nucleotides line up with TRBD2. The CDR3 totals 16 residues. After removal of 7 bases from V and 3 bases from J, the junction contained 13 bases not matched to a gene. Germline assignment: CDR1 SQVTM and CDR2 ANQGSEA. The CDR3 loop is CSAPLLVAGYTGELFF. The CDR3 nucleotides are TGCAGCGCCCCTCTGTTGGTAGCGGGGTACACCGGGGAGCTGTTTTTT.

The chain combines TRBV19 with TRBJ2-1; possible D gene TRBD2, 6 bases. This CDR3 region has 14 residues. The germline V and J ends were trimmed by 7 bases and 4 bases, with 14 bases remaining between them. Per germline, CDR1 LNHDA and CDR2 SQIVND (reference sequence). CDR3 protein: CASKDGRGYNEQFF. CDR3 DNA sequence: TGTGCCAGTAAAGACGGGAGAGGGTACAATGAGCAGTTCTTC.

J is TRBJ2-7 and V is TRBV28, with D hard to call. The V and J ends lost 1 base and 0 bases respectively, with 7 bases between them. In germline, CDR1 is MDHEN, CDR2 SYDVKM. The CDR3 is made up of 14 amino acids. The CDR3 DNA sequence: TGTGCCAGCAGTTTATTGCCGGGCTCCTACGAGCAGTACTTC. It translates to CASSLLPGSYEQYF.

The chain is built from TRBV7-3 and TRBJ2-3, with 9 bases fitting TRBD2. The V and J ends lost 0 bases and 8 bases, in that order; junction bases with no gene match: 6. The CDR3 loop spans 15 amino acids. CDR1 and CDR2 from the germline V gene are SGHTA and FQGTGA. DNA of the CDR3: TGTGCCAGCAGCTTAACGCCGGGACTAGCTAGTACGCAGTATTTT. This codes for CASSLTPGLASTQYF. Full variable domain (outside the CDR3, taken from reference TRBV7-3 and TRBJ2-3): GAGVSQTPSNKVTEKGKYVELRCDPISGHTALYWYRQSLGQGPEFLIYFQGTGAADDSGLPNDRFFAVRPEGSVSTLKIQRTERGDSAVYLCASSLTPGLASTQYFGPGTRLTVL.

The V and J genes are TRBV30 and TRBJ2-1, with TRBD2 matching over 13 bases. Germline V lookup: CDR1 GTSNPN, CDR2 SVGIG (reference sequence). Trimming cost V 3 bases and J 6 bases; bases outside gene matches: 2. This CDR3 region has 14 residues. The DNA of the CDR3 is TGTGCCTGGAGCCGACTAGCGGGAGGCAATGAGCAGTTCTTC. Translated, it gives CAWSRLAGGNEQFF.

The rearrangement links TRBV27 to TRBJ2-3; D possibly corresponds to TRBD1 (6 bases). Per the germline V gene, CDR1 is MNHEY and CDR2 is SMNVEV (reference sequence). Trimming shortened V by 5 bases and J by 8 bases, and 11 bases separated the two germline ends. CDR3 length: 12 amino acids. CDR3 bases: TGTGCCAGCAGTATCCTAGGGGGTACGCAGTATTTT. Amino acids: CASSILGGTQYF.

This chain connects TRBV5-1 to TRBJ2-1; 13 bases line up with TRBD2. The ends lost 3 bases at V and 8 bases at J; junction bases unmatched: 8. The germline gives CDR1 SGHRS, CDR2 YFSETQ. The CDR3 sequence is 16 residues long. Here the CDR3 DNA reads TGCGCCAGCAGCTCCTCCGGGACTAGCGGGACAGATGAGCAGTTCTTC. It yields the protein CASSSSGTSGTDEQFF.

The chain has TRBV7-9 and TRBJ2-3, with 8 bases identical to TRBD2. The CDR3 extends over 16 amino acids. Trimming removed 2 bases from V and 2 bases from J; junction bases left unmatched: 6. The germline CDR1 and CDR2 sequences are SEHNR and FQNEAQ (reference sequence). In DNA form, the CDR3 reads TGTGCCAGCAGCTTAACGGGAGGGCGAGCCACAGATACGCAGTATTTT. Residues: CASSLTGGRATDTQYF. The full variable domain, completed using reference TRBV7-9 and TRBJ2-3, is DTGVSQNPRHKITKRGQNVTFRCDPISEHNRLYWYRQTLGQGPEFLTYFQNEAQLEKSRLLSDRFSAERPKGSFSTLEIQRTEQGDSAMYLCASSLTGGRATDTQYFGPGTRLTVL.

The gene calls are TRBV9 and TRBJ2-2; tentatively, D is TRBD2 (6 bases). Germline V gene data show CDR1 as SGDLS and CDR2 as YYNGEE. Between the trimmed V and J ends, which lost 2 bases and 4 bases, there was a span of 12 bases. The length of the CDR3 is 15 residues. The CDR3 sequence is CASSVLAEGTGELFF. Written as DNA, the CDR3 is TGTGCCAGCAGCGTGTTGGCGGAGGGCACCGGGGAGCTGTTTTTT.